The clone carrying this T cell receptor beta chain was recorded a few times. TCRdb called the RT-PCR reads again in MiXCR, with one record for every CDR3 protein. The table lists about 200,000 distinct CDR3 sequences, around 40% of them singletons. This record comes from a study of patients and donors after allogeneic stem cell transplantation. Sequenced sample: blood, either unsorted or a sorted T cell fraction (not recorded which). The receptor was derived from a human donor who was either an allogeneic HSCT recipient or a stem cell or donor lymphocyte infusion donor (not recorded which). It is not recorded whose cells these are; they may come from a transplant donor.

The chain's CDR3 is CASSLRGGRYTEAFF. CDR3 nucleotide sequence: TGTGCCAGCAGCTTAAGGGGGGGACGCTACACTGAAGCTTTCTTT. This chain links TRBV7-2 with TRBJ1-1; a weak D match, TRBD1 (6 bases). Germline V gene lookup returns CDR1 SGHTA and CDR2 FQGNSA. This CDR3 has 15 residues. Trimming removed 2 bases from V and 3 bases from J, with 13 bases in between.